The 11 T cell receptor beta chains listed next were all sequenced from one sample in a study of patients and donors after allogeneic stem cell transplantation. In TCRdb, the RT-PCR reads were re-called with MiXCR into one record per CDR3 protein. The sample has roughly 960,000 distinct CDR3 sequences, under 20% seen once. The source material was blood, either unsorted or a sorted T cell fraction (not recorded which). The receptor set was obtained from a human donor who was either an allogeneic HSCT recipient or a stem cell or donor lymphocyte infusion donor (not recorded which). It is not recorded whose cells these are; they may come from a transplant donor.

V is TRBV6-2 or TRBV6-3 and J is TRBJ2-5; possibly TRBD1 for D (6 bases). V lost 8 bases and J 5 bases, leaving 18 bases between the germline ends. This CDR3 comprises 14 residues. Germline V CDR1 and CDR2: MNHEY, SVGEGT. CDR3 in amino acids: CASEKGGTRETQYF. CDR3 nucleotide sequence: TGTGCCAGCGAGAAAGGGGGTACCCGTGAGACCCAGTACTTC.

This clonotype was seen more than once but under ten times. This chain connects TRBV5-6 to TRBJ2-7; D is tentatively TRBD1 or TRBD2 (5 bases each). CDR3 length: 14 amino acids. With 0 bases removed from V and 9 bases from J, the gap between germline ends came to 16 bases. Germline lookup yields CDR1 SGHDT and CDR2 YYEEEE. The CDR3 region has the DNA TGTGCCAGCAGCTTGGTGGGCAGGGAGATTGCGCAGTACTTC. Residues: CASSLVGREIAQYF.

This chain joins TRBV3-1 and TRBJ1-2, with D possibly matching TRBD1 (5 bases). Trimming took off 3 bases at V and 0 bases at J, with 11 bases between the two ends. CDR3 size: 15 residues. Germline assignment: CDR1 LGHDT and CDR2 YNNKEL (reference sequence). DNA for the CDR3: TGTGCCAGCAGCCATAGGGGCTCAGCTAACTATGGCTACACCTTC. It translates to CASSHRGSANYGYTF.

The sample holds a few counts of this clonotype. The V and J genes are TRBV20-1 and TRBJ1-2; D is undetermined. The CDR3 sequence is 14 residues long. V lost 6 bases and J lost 5, with 19 bases in between. CDR1 and CDR2 (germline): DFQATT, SNEGSKA (reference sequence). DNA of the CDR3: TGCAGTGCCCCGGACGCCCGTCGGACTTATGGCTACACCTTC. This encodes CSAPDARRTYGYTF.

This chain uses TRBV5-5 with TRBJ2-3; 9 bases line up with TRBD1. Germline trimming cut 4 bases from V and 4 bases from J; bases unmatched to any gene: 10. CDR1 is SGHKS and CDR2 is YYEKEE in the germline V gene (reference sequence). The CDR3 is 16 residues long. The CDR3 is CASSPRGTGKADTQYF. The CDR3 DNA sequence: TGTGCCAGCAGCCCGAGGGGGACAGGGAAGGCAGATACGCAGTATTTT.

This clonotype appeared a few times. The V call is TRBV10-3, the J call TRBJ2-4, with D hard to call. With 10 bases removed from V and 0 bases from J, the gap between germline ends came to 16 bases. The CDR3 sequence is 15 residues long. Germline V CDR1 and CDR2: ENHRY, SYGVKD. The CDR3 is CAKLSSAVAKNIQYF. In nucleotides, the CDR3 is TGTGCCAAATTAAGCTCCGCAGTAGCCAAAAACATTCAGTACTTC.

This clonotype was observed a few times. The chain employs TRBV5-4 and TRBJ1-3; the D gene is possibly TRBD1 (5 bases). The V end was cut by 2 bases, the J end by 0 bases, with 12 bases between. Germline lookup yields CDR1 SGHNT and CDR2 YYREEE (reference sequence). The CDR3 has 16 amino acids. CDR3 nucleotide sequence: TGTGCCAGCAGCTTCGCGACAGCACCCTCTGGAAACACCATATATTTT. It translates to CASSFATAPSGNTIYF.

This chain joins TRBV5-1 and TRBJ1-1, with a weak D call TRBD1 (5 bases). Germline-derived CDR1 and CDR2 are SGHRS and YFSETQ. V lost 2 bases and J lost 4, with 9 bases in between. The length of the CDR3 is 13 residues. Here the CDR3 reads CASSLHQGTEAFF. The CDR3 DNA reads as TGCGCCAGCAGCTTACATCAGGGCACTGAAGCTTTCTTT.

This clonotype has a handful of counts. This rearrangement joins TRBV30 to TRBJ1-2; D is perhaps TRBD1 (6 bases). V shed 2 bases and J shed 0 bases, with 10 bases lying between them. The CDR3 spans 14 residues. Per germline, CDR1 GTSNPN and CDR2 SVGIG (reference sequence). CDR3 sequence: CAWSRGHANYGYTF. The DNA of the CDR3 is TGTGCCTGGAGTCGGGGACACGCTAACTATGGCTACACCTTC.

This clonotype has only a few counts. The V gene is TRBV20-1, the J gene TRBJ2-3; D may be TRBD1 or TRBD2 (7 bases each). Germline CDR1 reads DFQATT; CDR2 reads SNEGSKA (reference sequence). The CDR3 runs to 14 residues. V was clipped by 3 bases and J by 5 bases, with 15 bases between them. In DNA, the CDR3 is TGCAGTGCTAGTAGTGGGAGGGGGCAAGATACGCAGTATTTT. It is translated as CSASSGRGQDTQYF.

J is TRBJ2-7 and V is TRBV20-1, with D unclear. In germline, CDR1 is DFQATT, CDR2 SNEGSKA (reference sequence). The CDR3 consists of 19 residues. V lost 1 base to trimming and J lost 4 bases, with 29 bases between them. This CDR3 is CSARGRQPGLTQNPYEQYF. The CDR3 DNA sequence: TGCAGTGCTAGAGGGCGGCAACCCGGTTTGACACAGAATCCTTACGAGCAGTACTTC.